This TCR beta chain was profiled in a study of T cells in Graves' hyperthyroidism and ophthalmopathy. It was RNA transcripts that yielded the amplified TCR beta CDR3 regions. Carried out on the TCR CDR3, a first-round RT-PCR used the HTBI primer set. TCRdb reprocessed the multiplex PCR reads with MiXCR, giving one entry per CDR3 protein. The data contain hundreds of thousands of distinct CDR3 sequences, just under 45% of them singletons. The CDR3 covers 17 residues. Trimming removed 4 bases from V and 4 bases from J; junction bases left unmatched: 8. Germline values: CDR1 MGHRA, CDR2 YSYEKL. Study-wide points: Most clonotypes that expanded in the thyroid above 0.001 also showed up in blood.

Of note for this clonotype: Its antigen is unknown.

The chain combines TRBV4-1 with TRBJ2-5; TRBD2 aligns across 14 bases. Sample: peripheral blood or thyroid tissue (not recorded which). The receptor's source is an adult man with Graves' disease, either hyperthyroidism or ophthalmopathy (not recorded which). Here the CDR3 DNA reads TGCGCCAGCAGCCGGACCGGGACTAGCGGGAGAATAGAGACCCAGTACTTC. Translating gives CASSRTGTSGRIETQYF.